This T cell receptor beta chain emerged from a study of OX40 agonist ivuxolimab in advanced cancers. Across the study: Hepatocellular carcinoma, melanoma, renal cell or head and neck cancer affected the dose-escalation patients. Partial responses were recorded for three patients, including one with hepatocellular carcinoma and two with cutaneous melanoma. General study findings and limits: Relative to CD4+, CD8+ T cells held more expanded clones on average.

Concerning this clone: Its specificity is not known.

Trimming removed 5 bases from V and 3 bases from J, with 10 bases in between. This CDR3 has 13 residues. The germline CDR1 and CDR2 sequences are MNHEY and SVGAGI. The study sampled blood at baseline, cycle 4 day 1, and cycle 7 day 1. The data were produced by immunoSEQ multiplex PCR, yet TCRdb's version contains in-frame clones alone and is incomplete. The table includes around 76,000 clones, over 75% detected once. V gene TRBV6-5 combines with J gene TRBJ1-2, with D unclear. The input for sequencing was CD4+ or CD8+ T cells sorted from blood, taken in a trial of the OX40 agonist ivuxolimab. This TCR came from an adult with an advanced solid tumor such as melanoma, head and neck, liver or kidney cancer. CDR3 nucleotides: TGTGCCAGCAGTACTAGTCGGGACTATGGCTACACCTTC. Translated, it gives CASSTSRDYGYTF.